A selection of T cell receptor beta chains follows, all from one sample in a study of Graves' ophthalmopathy and Graves' hyperthyroidism. One entry per CDR3 protein results from TCRdb running MiXCR on the multiplex PCR reads. This repertoire shows hundreds of thousands of distinct CDR3 sequences, 22% found once; its top ten account for approximately 7.7%. Sequenced input: peripheral blood. The receptor set was obtained from a woman aged 18-29 years with stable Graves' hyperthyroidism. Some clones in this sample may be carry-over from other donors' samples. Each CDR3 is given with its conserved first and last residue. A D gene is named only where the DNA matches it firmly. Size tells how often a clone was seen (once, few, many) or the class of an expanded clone, and some rows leave it out.

d_call j_call v_call clone_size cdr3_aa cdr3_nt
. TRBJ1-1 TRBV28 many CASSSQVGTNTEAFF TGTGCCAGCAGTTCCCAGGTAGGGACGAACACTGAAGCTTTCTTT
TRBD1 TRBJ2-6 TRBV12-3/TRBV12-4 few CASSLLPGQGAGANVLTF TGTGCCAGCAGTTTACTTCCGGGACAGGGGGCTGGGGCCAACGTCCTGACTTTC
TRBD1 TRBJ1-2 TRBV7-9 . CASSFGQGSLGYTF TGTGCCAGCAGTTTTGGACAGGGGAGTTTGGGCTACACCTTC
. TRBJ1-5 TRBV9 many CASSAASGEGQPQHF TGTGCCAGCAGCGCCGCTTCTGGGGAAGGCCAGCCCCAGCATTTT
. TRBJ1-1 TRBV19 many CASIRSWGTEAFF TGTGCCAGTATCCGAAGCTGGGGCACTGAAGCTTTCTTT
. TRBJ1-1 TRBV7-3 . CASSPLTANAFF TGTGCCAGCAGCCCATTAACCGCGAATGCTTTCTTT
. TRBJ2-1 TRBV3-1 few CASSRPDYNEQFF TGTGCCAGCAGCCGACCCGATTACAATGAGCAGTTCTTC
. TRBJ1-6 TRBV7-6 many CASSNRDSNSPLHF TGTGCCAGCAGCAACCGGGACTCCAATTCACCCCTCCACTTT
. TRBJ2-7 TRBV30 many CAWSHTPAYEQYF TGTGCCTGGAGTCACACACCGGCCTACGAGCAGTACTTC
TRBD2 TRBJ2-7 TRBV24-1 . CATSDSRTSGVYEQYF TGTGCCACCAGTGATTCCCGGACTAGCGGGGTCTACGAGCAGTACTTC
TRBD1 TRBJ1-1 TRBV12-3/TRBV12-4 many CASSPGQYTEAFF TGTGCCAGCAGTCCGGGACAGTACACTGAAGCTTTCTTT
. TRBJ2-2 TRBV12-3/TRBV12-4 . CASSEGGVGTGELFF TGTGCCAGCAGTGAAGGGGGTGTTGGCACCGGGGAGCTGTTTTTT
TRBD2 TRBJ2-7 TRBV5-1 many CASSHWGSGGSYEQYF TGCGCCAGCTCCCACTGGGGGAGCGGGGGCTCCTACGAGCAGTACTTC
. TRBJ1-5 TRBV9 few CASSVEGGNQPQHF TGTGCCAGCAGCGTAGAAGGGGGGAATCAGCCCCAGCATTTT
. TRBJ2-7 TRBV15 . CATSTSGAFGEQYF TGTGCCACCAGCACCTCCGGGGCCTTCGGCGAGCAGTACTTC
. TRBJ1-2 TRBV20-1 many CSARVLGAVYGYTF TGCAGTGCTAGGGTACTGGGGGCTGTGTATGGCTACACCTTC
TRBD2 TRBJ2-7 TRBV29-1 many CSVEASGATDTYEQYF TGCAGCGTTGAGGCTAGCGGCGCGACGGACACCTACGAGCAGTACTTC
. TRBJ1-1 TRBV30 . CAWNPSAGLEAFF TGTGCCTGGAATCCCTCAGCGGGGCTTGAAGCTTTCTTT
TRBD1 TRBJ2-2 TRBV15 . CATNRDRGTGELFF TGTGCCACCAACAGAGACAGGGGCACCGGGGAGCTGTTTTTT
TRBD1 TRBJ1-2 TRBV3-1 few CASSPETGGYGYTF TGTGCCAGCAGCCCAGAGACAGGGGGCTATGGCTACACCTTC
TRBD1 TRBJ2-7 TRBV20-1 many CSARTGGFGYEQYF TGCAGTGCTAGAACAGGGGGCTTCGGCTACGAGCAGTACTTC
. TRBJ2-5 TRBV15 many CATSSSETQYF TGTGCCACCAGCAGTTCGGAGACCCAGTACTTC
TRBD1 TRBJ2-7 TRBV6-1 many CASSPNWDSKNEQYF TGTGCCAGCAGCCCCAATTGGGACAGCAAAAACGAGCAGTACTTC
. TRBJ2-2 TRBV27 many CASSSLRGGTAGELFF TGTGCCAGCAGTTCTCTACGGGGCGGGACGGCCGGGGAGCTGTTTTTT
TRBD1 TRBJ2-5 TRBV19 . CAIPSGTGGTETQYF TGTGCCATCCCCTCCGGGACAGGGGGTACAGAGACCCAGTACTTC
. TRBJ1-5 TRBV6-1 many CASTPDGDQPQHF TGTGCCAGCACCCCGGACGGTGATCAGCCCCAGCATTTT
. TRBJ2-7 TRBV27 many CATSLGGPAYEQYF TGTGCCACATCCTTGGGCGGTCCCGCCTACGAGCAGTACTTC
. TRBJ2-5 TRBV29-1 many CSVVKVETQYF TGCAGCGTTGTGAAGGTGGAGACCCAGTACTTC
TRBD1 TRBJ1-1 TRBV5-1 . CASSFRQGGNTEAFF TGCGCCAGCAGCTTTAGACAGGGGGGAAACACTGAAGCTTTCTTT
. TRBJ1-2 TRBV29-1 many CSVESQGIYGYTF TGCAGCGTTGAAAGCCAGGGGATCTATGGCTACACCTTC
. TRBJ1-1 TRBV18 few CASSTTGGANTEAFF TGTGCCAGCTCGACAACCGGGGGGGCGAACACTGAAGCTTTCTTT
. TRBJ1-2 TRBV18 once CASSPGGAPNGYTF TGTGCCAGCTCACCGGGGGGGGCGCCGAATGGCTACACCTTC
TRBD1 TRBJ2-2 TRBV4-1 few CASSQDRGSRITGVGDTGELFF TGCGCCAGCAGCCAAGATAGGGGATCCCGAATTACAGGGGTAGGGGACACCGGGGAGCTGTTTTTT
. TRBJ1-1 TRBV29-1 many CSVGGRVAFF TGCAGCGTTGGAGGCAGGGTGGCTTTCTTT
TRBD2 TRBJ2-7 TRBV6-4 many CASSDGTEGTSGSYEQYF TGTGCCAGCAGTGACGGAACCGAGGGGACTAGCGGCTCCTACGAGCAGTACTTC
. TRBJ1-1 TRBV2 many CASSEETGRGEAFF TGTGCCAGCAGTGAGGAAACAGGCCGGGGGGAAGCTTTCTTT
. TRBJ2-2 TRBV12-3/TRBV12-4 many CASSLDRLELFF TGTGCCAGCAGTTTAGATCGTTTGGAGCTGTTTTTT
TRBD2 TRBJ2-7 TRBV6-1 many CASSATGLTFYEQYF TGTGCCAGCAGTGCTACGGGACTAACTTTCTACGAGCAGTACTTC
TRBD1 TRBJ2-7 TRBV11-2 few CASSHSIGTGSYEQYF TGTGCCAGCAGCCATAGTATCGGGACAGGGTCCTACGAGCAGTACTTC
. TRBJ2-7 TRBV10-1 many CASSDPGTSAEQYF TGCGCCAGCAGTGATCCCGGGACCTCGGCCGAGCAGTACTTC